This T cell receptor beta chain is drawn from a study of cytomegalovirus exposure and HLA in healthy donors. General study results and limits: Most subjects' HLA-A and HLA-B alleles were reportedly predicted from TCR beta sequences.

With respect to this clone: Its antigen is not known.

The CDR3 spans 14 residues. The germline CDR1 and CDR2 sequences are SGHRS and YFSETQ. Trimming shortened V by 0 bases and J by 4 bases, and 11 bases separated the two germline ends. In the PCR, 60 Vbeta and 13 Jbeta primers were used. Produced via immunoSEQ multiplex PCR; TCRdb's table is partial and in-frame only. Here the sample table reports 100,000 to 150,000 clones. Sequencing was carried out using PBMCs. The chain carries TRBV5-1 and TRBJ2-7, with D unclear. This TCR came from a man aged 25-45 years in good health and CMV-seronegative. The CDR3 DNA reads as TGCGCCAGCAGCTTGGCCCGAGTACCATACGAGCAGTACTTC. It yields the protein CASSLARVPYEQYF.